Included here is one TCR beta chain sequence, with context. Its antigen is still unknown. These data come from a study of graft-versus-host responses after intestinal transplantation. About the study: Transplants were multivisceral, liver-intestinal, or isolated intestinal.

The junction had 9 bases not matched to a gene; V was cut back by 6 bases and J by 6 bases. The CDR3 spans 14 residues. Germline V CDR1 and CDR2: SNHLY, FYNNEI. The assay was immunoSEQ multiplex PCR, and TCRdb's table has in-frame clones only and misses some. Of 20,000 to 25,000 clones in the sample, roughly four fifths were seen once. The specimen was unstimulated CD8+ T cells sorted from spleen or lymph node cells, collected before transplant. The chain recombines TRBV2 with TRBJ2-7; TRBD1 aligns across 9 bases. This receptor was obtained from a human donor who was the organ donor for an intestinal transplant. CDR3 amino acids: CASRGTGKVVEQYF. The CDR3 DNA sequence: TGTGCCAGCAGGGGGACAGGGAAGGTGGTCGAGCAGTACTTC.